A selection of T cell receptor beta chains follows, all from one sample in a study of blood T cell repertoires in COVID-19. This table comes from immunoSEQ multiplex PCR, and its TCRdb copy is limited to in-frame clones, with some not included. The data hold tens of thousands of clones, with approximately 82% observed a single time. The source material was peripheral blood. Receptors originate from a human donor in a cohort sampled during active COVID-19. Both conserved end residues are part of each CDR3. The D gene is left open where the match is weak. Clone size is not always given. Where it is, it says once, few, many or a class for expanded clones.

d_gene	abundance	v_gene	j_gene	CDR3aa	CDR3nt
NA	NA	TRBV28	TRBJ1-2	CASSRRDYQGYGYTF	TGTGCCAGCAGTCGCCGGGACTATCAGGGATATGGCTACACCTTC
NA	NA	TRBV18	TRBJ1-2	CASSPDTRNYGYTF	TGTGCCAGCTCACCAGACACGAGAAACTATGGCTACACCTTC
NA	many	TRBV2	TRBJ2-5	CASSVGPSRVETQYF	TGTGCCAGCAGTGTAGGACCTTCGAGGGTAGAGACCCAGTACTTC
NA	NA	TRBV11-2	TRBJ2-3	CASSLGPRYSTDTQYF	TGTGCCAGCAGCTTAGGGCCCCGTTATAGCACAGATACGCAGTATTTT
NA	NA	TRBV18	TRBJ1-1	CASSPAGYTEAFF	TGTGCCAGCTCACCTGCGGGGTATACTGAAGCTTTCTTT
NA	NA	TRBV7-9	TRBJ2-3	CASSLAQNTQYF	TGTGCCAGCAGCTTAGCGCAGAATACGCAGTATTTT
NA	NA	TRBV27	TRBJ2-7	CASRRLGGGSANYEQYF	TGTGCCAGCAGACGTTTGGGGGGGGGCAGCGCGAACTACGAGCAGTACTTC
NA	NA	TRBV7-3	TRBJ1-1	CASSLNPVMNTEAFF	TGTGCCAGCAGCTTAAACCCAGTCATGAACACTGAAGCTTTCTTT
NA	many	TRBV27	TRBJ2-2	CASSLLGLYTGELFF	TGTGCCAGCAGTTTATTGGGACTTTACACCGGGGAGCTGTTTTTT
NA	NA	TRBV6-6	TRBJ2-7	CASSYITANYEQYF	TGTGCCAGCAGTTACATTACAGCAAACTACGAGCAGTACTTC
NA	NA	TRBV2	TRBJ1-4	CASSAQVEEKLFF	TGTGCCAGCAGTGCTCAGGTTGAGGAAAAACTGTTTTTT
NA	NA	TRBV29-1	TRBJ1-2	CSVGHEVTGYTF	TGCAGCGTTGGACATGAAGTAACCGGCTACACCTTC
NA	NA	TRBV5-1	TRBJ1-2	CASSLPQGGYTF	TGCGCCAGCAGCTTGCCCCAGGGGGGCTACACCTTC
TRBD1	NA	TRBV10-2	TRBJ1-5	CASSDGTGGGQPQHF	TGCGCCAGCAGTGACGGGACAGGGGGCGGTCAGCCCCAGCATTTT
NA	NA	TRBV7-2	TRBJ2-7	CASSSRVLYEQYF	TGTGCCAGCAGCTCGCGGGTTTTATACGAGCAGTACTTC
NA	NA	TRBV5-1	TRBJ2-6	CASSLAGSGANVLTF	TGCGCCAGCAGCTTGGCGGGCTCTGGGGCCAACGTCCTGACTTTC
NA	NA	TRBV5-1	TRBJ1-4	CASRLWGANEKLFF	TGCGCCAGCAGGTTGTGGGGGGCTAATGAAAAACTGTTTTTT
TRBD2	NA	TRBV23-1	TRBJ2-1	CASSQATGTSGREGNEQFF	TGCGCCAGCAGTCAAGCCACCGGGACTAGCGGGAGGGAGGGCAATGAGCAGTTCTTC
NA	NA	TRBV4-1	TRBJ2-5	CASSASSSGYQETQYF	TGCGCCAGCAGCGCCAGCTCCTCAGGGTACCAAGAGACCCAGTACTTC
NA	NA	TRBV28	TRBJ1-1	CASSLWIQVNTEAFF	TGTGCCAGCAGTTTATGGATACAGGTGAACACTGAAGCTTTCTTT
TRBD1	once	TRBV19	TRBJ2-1	CASSIRDSSTYNEQFF	TGTGCCAGTAGTATACGGGACAGCAGCACCTACAATGAGCAGTTCTTC
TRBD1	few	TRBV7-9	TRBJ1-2	CASSLGTGDGYTF	TGTGCCAGCAGCTTAGGGACAGGGGATGGCTACACCTTC
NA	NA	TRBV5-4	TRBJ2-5	CASSLAGSSGETQYF	TGTGCCAGCAGCTTGGCCGGCAGTTCGGGGGAGACCCAGTACTTC
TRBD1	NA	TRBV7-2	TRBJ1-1	CASSLGPAGGYMNTEAFF	TGTGCCAGCAGCTTAGGGCCGGCAGGGGGCTATATGAACACTGAAGCTTTCTTT
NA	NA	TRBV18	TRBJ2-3	CASSPSPFTDTQYF	TGTGCCAGCTCTCCTAGTCCTTTCACAGATACGCAGTATTTT
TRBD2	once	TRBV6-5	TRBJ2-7	CASSRAGAPEQYF	TGTGCCAGCAGTCGAGCGGGAGCACCCGAGCAGTACTTC
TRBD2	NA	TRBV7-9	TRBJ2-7	CASSHGGGSYEQYF	TGTGCCAGCAGCCATGGGGGGGGATCCTACGAGCAGTACTTC
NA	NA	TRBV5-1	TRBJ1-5	CASSLADRNQPQHF	TGCGCCAGCAGCTTGGCAGACAGGAATCAGCCCCAGCATTTT
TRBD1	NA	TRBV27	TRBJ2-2	CASSLPGQGTNTGELFF	TGTGCCAGCAGCCTCCCGGGACAGGGTACGAACACCGGGGAGCTGTTTTTT
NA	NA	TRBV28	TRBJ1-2	CASSIVSQYGYTF	TGTGCCAGCAGTATCGTCTCGCAGTATGGCTACACCTTC
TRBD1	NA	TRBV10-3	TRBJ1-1	CAISERGQGNTEAFF	TGTGCCATCAGTGAGAGGGGACAGGGGAACACTGAAGCTTTCTTT
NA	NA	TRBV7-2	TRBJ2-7	CASSRDLGSYEQYF	TGTGCCAGCAGTCGGGACTTAGGGAGTTACGAGCAGTACTTC
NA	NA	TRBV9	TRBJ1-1	CASSVDTNTEAFF	TGTGCCAGCAGCGTCGACACGAACACTGAAGCTTTCTTT
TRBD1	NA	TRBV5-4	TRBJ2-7	CASSLARDSTYEQYF	TGTGCCAGCAGCTTGGCTAGGGACAGCACCTACGAGCAGTACTTC
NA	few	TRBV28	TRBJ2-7	CASSFQNYEQYF	TGTGCCAGCAGTTTCCAGAACTACGAGCAGTACTTC
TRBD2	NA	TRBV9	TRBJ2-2	CASSVEGGRAPGELFF	TGTGCCAGCAGCGTAGAAGGCGGGAGGGCCCCCGGGGAGCTGTTTTTT
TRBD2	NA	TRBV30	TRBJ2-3	CAWGRLAGSDTQYF	TGTGCCTGGGGAAGACTAGCGGGATCGGATACGCAGTATTTT
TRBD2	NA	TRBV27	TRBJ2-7	CASSLLAGAHEQYF	TGTGCCAGCAGTCTGTTAGCGGGAGCGCACGAGCAGTACTTC
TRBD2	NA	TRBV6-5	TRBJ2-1	CASSSAGGLGINEQFF	TGTGCCAGCAGTTCCGCGGGGGGCCTAGGCATCAATGAGCAGTTCTTC
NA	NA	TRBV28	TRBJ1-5	CASSLDRLNQPQHF	TGTGCCAGCAGTTTAGACAGGTTGAATCAGCCCCAGCATTTT
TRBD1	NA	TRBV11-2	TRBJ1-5	CASSPDRGGNQPQHF	TGTGCCAGCAGCCCGGACAGGGGCGGCAATCAGCCCCAGCATTTT
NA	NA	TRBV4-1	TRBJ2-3	CASSHDRRTDTQYF	TGCGCCAGCAGCCACGACAGGCGCACAGATACGCAGTATTTT
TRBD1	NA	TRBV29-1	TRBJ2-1	CSVGTPTGVYEQFF	TGCAGCGTTGGAACACCTACAGGGGTTTATGAGCAGTTCTTC
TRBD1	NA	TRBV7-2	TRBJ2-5	CASSFAGTGPETQYF	TGTGCCAGCAGCTTCGCCGGGACAGGGCCAGAGACCCAGTACTTC
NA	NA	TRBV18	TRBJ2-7	CASSPPSRYEQYF	TGTGCCAGCTCACCACCGAGCAGGTACGAGCAGTACTTC
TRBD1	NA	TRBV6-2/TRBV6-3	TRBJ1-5	CASSYRGQGNQPQHF	TGTGCCAGCAGTTATCGCGGACAGGGAAATCAGCCCCAGCATTTT
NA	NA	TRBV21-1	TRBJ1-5	CASSKGFDRESNQPQHF	TGTGCCAGCAGCAAGGGCTTCGACAGGGAGAGCAATCAGCCCCAGCATTTT
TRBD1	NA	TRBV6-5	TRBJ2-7	CASLEGTGPYEQYF	TGTGCCAGCTTGGAAGGGACAGGGCCCTACGAGCAGTACTTC
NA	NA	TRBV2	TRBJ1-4	CASSDSNEKLFF	TGTGCCAGCAGTGACAGTAATGAAAAACTGTTTTTT
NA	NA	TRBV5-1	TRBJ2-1	CASSLVVSGNEQFF	TGCGCCAGCAGCTTGGTTGTTAGCGGTAATGAGCAGTTCTTC
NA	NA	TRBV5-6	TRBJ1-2	CASGRDGSGYGYTF	TGTGCCAGCGGGCGGGATGGATCTGGCTATGGCTACACCTTC
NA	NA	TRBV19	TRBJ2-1	CASSIDPWTANEQFF	TGTGCCAGTAGTATAGATCCCTGGACAGCCAATGAGCAGTTCTTC
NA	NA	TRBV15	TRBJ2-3	CATSRAQGSDTQYF	TGTGCCACCAGCAGAGCTCAGGGAAGCGATACGCAGTATTTT
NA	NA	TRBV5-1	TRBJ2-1	CASSPGPLVREQFF	TGCGCCAGCAGTCCCGGTCCCCTTGTACGTGAGCAGTTCTTC
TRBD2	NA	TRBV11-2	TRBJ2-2	CASSFSTSGRAMNTGELFF	TGTGCCAGCAGCTTTTCGACTAGCGGGAGGGCCATGAACACCGGGGAGCTGTTTTTT
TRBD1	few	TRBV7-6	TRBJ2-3	CASSPKGQSTDTQYF	TGTGCCAGCAGCCCGAAGGGACAGTCAACAGATACGCAGTATTTT